What follows describes a single T cell receptor beta chain. Its antigen is not identified. From CD4+ cells came CD45RA+ naive and CD45RA-negative memory subsets. Generated by immunoSEQ multiplex PCR, the TCRdb table keeps only in-frame clones and is missing some. Altogether 2 million to 2.5 million clones are present, 85% to 95% being singletons, with the ten largest covering around 0.35%. This CDR3 is built from 15 residues. Trimming at V came to 4 bases and at J to 6 bases, leaving 11 bases not matched to a gene. Per the germline V gene, CDR1 is SGHRS and CDR2 is YFSETQ. This specimen comes from a study of shared clonotypes between healthy human individuals. Background on the study: Per donor, CD8 memory used one plate, CD8 naive used two, CD4 memory used three and CD4 naive used three.

Overall study findings and caveats: The expectation was that sequencing depth would affect clonotype sharing among donors.

Sequenced input: naive CD4+ T cells from PBMCs. As to subset: CD45RA+ positively selected. The receptor was derived from a man between 18 and 35 years old in good health. Some clones in this sample may be carry-over from other donors' samples. V usage is TRBV5-1 and J usage is TRBJ2-3; 7 nucleotides line up with TRBD2. In nucleotides, the CDR3 is TGCGCCAGCAGCCCGGGACTATCCCTCCCGGATACGCAGTATTTT. Translating it yields CASSPGLSLPDTQYF.